These 8 T cell receptor beta chains were all obtained from the same sample, sequenced in a study of vaccination effects on CD4 cells after COVID-19. No antigen has been assigned to these receptors. When more than 9 days of culture had elapsed, CD4+ T cells were isolated. The assay was immunoSEQ multiplex PCR, and TCRdb's table has in-frame clones only and misses some. Of 35,000 to 40,000 clones detected, roughly 74% appear once; the ten largest clones hold 3%. Sequenced here: CD4+ T cells from PBMCs cultured without peptide, sampled before COVID-19 vaccination. These receptor sequences come from a human donor who received a COVID-19 vaccine.

The chain combines TRBV12-5 with TRBJ1-5, with 7 bases matching TRBD1. This CDR3 has 13 amino acids. Germline-derived CDR1 and CDR2 are LGHNT and FRNRAP. With V trimmed by 5 bases and J by 9 bases, 7 bases remained unmatched. DNA for the CDR3: TGTGCTAGTGGTCTCCGGACAGGAGGGCCCCAGCATTTT. This codes for CASGLRTGGPQHF.

The chain carries TRBV7-2 and TRBJ2-7; D possibly uses TRBD1 or TRBD2 (5 bases each). This CDR3 spans 13 amino acids. Per the germline V gene, CDR1 is SGHTA and CDR2 is FQGNSA. With 7 bases removed from V and 2 bases from J, the gap between germline ends came to 12 bases. The CDR3 spells CASTMRGPYEQYF. The CDR3 DNA follows: TGTGCCAGCACCATGAGGGGCCCCTACGAGCAGTACTTC. Full variable domain (rest looked up from reference TRBV7-2 and TRBJ2-7): GAGVSQSPSNKVTEKGKDVELRCDPISGHTALYWYRQSLGQGLEFLIYFQGNSAPDKSGLPSDRFSAERTGGSVSTLTIQRTQQEDSAVYLCASTMRGPYEQYFGPGTRLTVT.

CDR3 in DNA: TGCGCCAGCAGTCAAAAGGGGGGGAGCTCCTACAATGAGCAGTTCTTC. It codes for CASSQKGGSSYNEQFF. The chain couples TRBV23-1 to TRBJ2-1; a possible D gene is TRBD2 (7 bases). TRBV23-1 is an ORF; its function is uncertain. V was shortened by 2 bases and J by 0 bases, with 11 bases between the two germline ends. This CDR3 region has 16 residues.

The J gene is TRBJ2-5, the V gene TRBV2, with 7 bases that match TRBD2. CDR1 SNHLY and CDR2 FYNNEI come from the germline V gene. The CDR3 totals 16 residues. Germline trimming cut 2 bases from V and 0 bases from J; bases unmatched to any gene: 6. The CDR3 nucleotides are TGTGCCAGCAGTGAAAGGACCGGGAGGAACCAAGAGACCCAGTACTTC. This translates into CASSERTGRNQETQYF. The variable domain in full, completed from reference TRBV2 and TRBJ2-5, reads EPEVTQTPSHQVTQMGQEVILRCVPISNHLYFYWYRQILGQKVEFLVSFYNNEISEKSEIFDDQFSVERPDGSNFTLKIRSTKLEDSAMYFCASSERTGRNQETQYFGPGTRLLVL.

The sample holds a few counts of this clone. The CDR3 DNA sequence: TGTGCCAGCAGGGGACTGACGGCGAGGCCCCAGCATTTT. Translating gives CASRGLTARPQHF. V is TRBV2 and J is TRBJ1-5; D is possibly TRBD1 (5 bases). CDR1 and CDR2 (germline): SNHLY, FYNNEI. The V end lost 6 bases, the J end lost 9 bases, and 15 bases lay between the germline ends. This CDR3 comprises 13 residues.

This clone was seen more than once but under ten times. The gene calls are TRBV15 and TRBJ2-4, with D perhaps TRBD1 (5 bases). CDR3 length: 16 amino acids. Germline V gene lookup returns CDR1 LNHNV and CDR2 YYDKDF (reference sequence). Trimming stripped 1 base from V and 4 bases from J, with 14 bases between. CDR3 region: CATSRGIAGPKNIQYF. CDR3 in DNA: TGTGCCACCAGCAGAGGGATCGCAGGGCCAAAAAACATTCAGTACTTC. Full variable domain (remainder filled in from reference TRBV15 and TRBJ2-4): DAMVIQNPRYQVTQFGKPVTLSCSQTLNHNVMYWYQQKSSQAPKLLFHYYDKDFNNEADTPDNFQSRRPNTSFCFLDIRSPGLGDTAMYLCATSRGIAGPKNIQYFGAGTRLSVL.

The chain combines TRBV30 with TRBJ1-2; weak D call: TRBD1 (5 bases). This CDR3 comprises 11 residues. Germline-derived CDR1 and CDR2 are GTSNPN and SVGIG (reference sequence). Trimming cost V 2 bases and J 7 bases, with 8 bases left between them. CDR3: CAWSLGAGYTF. The DNA of the CDR3 is TGTGCCTGGAGTTTAGGGGCTGGCTACACCTTC.

This clone has just one count. The chain is built from TRBV9 and TRBJ2-7, with TRBD1 matching over 7 bases. Trimming at V came to 3 bases and at J to 3 bases, leaving 15 bases not matched to a gene. CDR1 and CDR2 (germline): SGDLS, YYNGEE. The CDR3 extends over 17 amino acids. The DNA for the CDR3 is TGTGCCAGCAGCGCGCCCCTAGGGGGCGGAAATGACTACGAGCAGTACTTC. Protein: CASSAPLGGGNDYEQYF.